Described below is a single TCR beta chain sequence and its context. This CDR3 region has 15 residues. V lost 0 bases to trimming and J lost 8 bases, with 16 bases between them. Germline V lookup: CDR1 LNHNV, CDR2 YYDKDF (reference sequence). The sample originates from a study of blood T cell repertoires in COVID-19. For the study at large: Samples representing acute and convalescent COVID-19 were sourced from the United States, Italy and Spain. T cells, B-cell-depleted T cells, or PBMCs supplied cDNA or gDNA.

Original data processing: Reference gene primers were amplified, and this amplification served to estimate nucleated cell counts. Sequencing used immunoSEQ multiplex PCR; TCRdb keeps in-frame clones, though not all of them. The V and J calls and clone size are taken from that table; D and trimming were inferred from the DNA. The sample records 25,000 to 30,000 clones, roughly 90% being singletons. The rearrangement uses TRBV15 and TRBJ1-2; D is ambiguous. The sample comprised peripheral blood. This clonotype was obtained from a human donor in a cohort sampled during active COVID-19. CDR3 coding DNA: TGTGCCACCAGCAGAGATCTCGGTCAGGTCGGCGGCTACACCTTC. Amino acid sequence: CATSRDLGQVGGYTF.